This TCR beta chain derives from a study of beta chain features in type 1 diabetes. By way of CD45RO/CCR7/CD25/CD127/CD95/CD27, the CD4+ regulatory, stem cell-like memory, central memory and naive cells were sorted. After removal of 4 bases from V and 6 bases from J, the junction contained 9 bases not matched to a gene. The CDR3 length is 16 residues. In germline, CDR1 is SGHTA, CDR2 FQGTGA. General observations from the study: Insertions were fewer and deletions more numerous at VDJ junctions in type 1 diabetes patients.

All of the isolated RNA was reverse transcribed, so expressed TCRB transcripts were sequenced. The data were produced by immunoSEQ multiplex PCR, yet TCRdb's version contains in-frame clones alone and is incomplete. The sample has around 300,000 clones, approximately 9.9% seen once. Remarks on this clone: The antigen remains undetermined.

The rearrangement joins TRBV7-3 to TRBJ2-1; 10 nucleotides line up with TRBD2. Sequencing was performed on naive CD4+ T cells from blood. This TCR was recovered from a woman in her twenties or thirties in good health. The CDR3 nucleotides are TGTGCCAGCAGCTCAACCGGGACTAGCGTAACCAATGAGCAGTTCTTC. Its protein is CASSSTGTSVTNEQFF.